The clone carrying this T cell receptor beta chain was counted at least ten times. With a J-beta primer mix and a sample-barcoded 5' primer, a second PCR ran about 7 to 12 cycles. TCRdb reprocessed the 5' RACE reads with MiXCR, giving one entry per CDR3 protein. The top ten clones hold roughly 19% of a sample with 700,000 to 950,000 distinct CDR3 sequences, 35% to 45% of them seen once. The data are from a study of blood T cells in healthy people across ages. Trimming cost V 5 bases and J 0 bases; bases outside gene matches: 3. The CDR3 extends over 13 amino acids. The V gene's germline CDR1 is DFQATT and CDR2 SNEGSKA (reference sequence). Those donating, healthy Caucasian individuals from Russia, were aged about 6 to 100.

This TCR derives from a woman between 55 and 75 years old in good health. Sequencing was done on a sample of blood. V is TRBV20-1 and J is TRBJ2-7, with TRBD2 matching 8 bases. Here the CDR3 DNA reads TGCAGTGCTGCGACTAGCGCCTCCTACGAGCAGTACTTC. It yields the protein CSAATSASYEQYF.